Listed below are T cell receptor beta chains from one sample, sequenced in a study of graft-versus-host responses after intestinal transplantation. Antigens of these TCRs are unknown. Some clones are missing from TCRdb's copy, which holds only in-frame ones; the method was immunoSEQ multiplex PCR. Among about 85,000 clones, about four fifths were seen once, and the ten largest hold roughly 0.8%. The sample here was unstimulated CD4+ T cells sorted from spleen or lymph node cells, taken before intestinal transplant. The receptors here all came from a human donor who received an intestinal transplant. Each CDR3 is given with its conserved first and last residue. Fields, in order: J gene, clone size, V gene, D gene, CDR3 protein, CDR3 DNA. D genes are given only for firm matches. Clone size is stated in some rows and not others, as once, few, many or a class when expanded.

TRBJ2-1 . TRBV4-1 . CASSQDRGGSYNEQFF TGCGCCAGCAGCCAAGATAGAGGAGGCAGTTACAATGAGCAGTTCTTC
TRBJ1-6 once TRBV28 . CASTKSGGGSSPLHF TGTGCCAGCACCAAGAGTGGCGGGGGTAGTTCACCCCTCCACTTT
TRBJ2-5 once TRBV30 TRBD1 CAWTGTGGRTQYF TGTGCCTGGACTGGGACAGGCGGGCGGACCCAGTACTTC
TRBJ1-4 . TRBV6-1 TRBD1 CASRRDRGNEKLFF TGTGCCAGCAGACGGGACAGGGGGAATGAAAAACTGTTTTTT
TRBJ2-4 . TRBV5-1 TRBD2 CASSGGGTKNIQYF TGCGCCAGCAGCGGGGGGGGGACCAAAAACATTCAGTACTTC
TRBJ2-1 once TRBV7-8 TRBD2 CASSLRGSGSTYEQFF TGTGCCAGCAGCTTACGAGGTAGCGGGAGTACCTATGAGCAGTTCTTC
TRBJ2-4 . TRBV4-1 . CASSPPTKGDF TGCGCCAGCAGCCCACCGACGAAAGGGGACTTC
TRBJ2-3 . TRBV2 . CASSELEAGDTQYF TGTGCCAGCAGTGAGTTGGAGGCGGGAGATACGCAGTATTTT
TRBJ2-5 . TRBV5-1 . CASSPVNGGVETQYF TGCGCCAGCAGCCCGGTTAACGGAGGGGTGGAGACCCAGTACTTC
TRBJ1-1 . TRBV7-9 . CASSLDTLGAFF TGTGCCAGCAGCTTGGACACTCTTGGCGCTTTCTTT
TRBJ2-5 . TRBV7-3 . CASSWRQAEETQYF TGTGCCAGCAGCTGGAGACAGGCTGAAGAGACCCAGTACTTC
TRBJ2-3 . TRBV9 . CASSKIPTTDTQYF TGTGCCAGCAGTAAAATCCCTACCACAGATACGCAGTATTTT